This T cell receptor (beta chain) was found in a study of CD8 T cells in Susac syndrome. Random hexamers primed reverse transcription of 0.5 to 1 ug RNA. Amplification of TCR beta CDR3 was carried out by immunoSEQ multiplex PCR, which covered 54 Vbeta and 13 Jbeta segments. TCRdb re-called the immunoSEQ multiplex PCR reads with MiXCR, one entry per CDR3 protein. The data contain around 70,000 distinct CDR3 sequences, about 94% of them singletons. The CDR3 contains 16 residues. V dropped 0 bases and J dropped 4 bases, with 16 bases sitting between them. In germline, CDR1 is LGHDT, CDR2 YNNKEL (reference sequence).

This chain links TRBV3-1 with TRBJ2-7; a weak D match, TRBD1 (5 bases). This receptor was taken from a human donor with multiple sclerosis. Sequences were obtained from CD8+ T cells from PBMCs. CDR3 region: CASSQEKWAGQYEQYF. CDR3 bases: TGTGCCAGCAGCCAAGAAAAATGGGCAGGACAATACGAGCAGTACTTC.